These T cell receptor beta chains were read from a single sample in a study of blood T cell repertoires in COVID-19. Repertoires were generated with immunoSEQ multiplex PCR, while TCRdb's copy carries only in-frame clones and drops some. The data show 360,000 or so clones, roughly four fifths seen once. The sequenced sample consisted of PBMCs or T cells enriched from blood (not recorded which). All receptors come from a woman aged 45-65 years who had recovered from COVID-19. CDR3s include the opening cysteine and the closing phenylalanine or tryptophan. Each record gives: J gene, D gene, V gene, CDR3 protein, CDR3 DNA. The D gene is left open where the match is weak.

j_call: TRBJ1-1; d_call: -; v_call: TRBV3-1/TRBV3-2; cdr3_aa: CAGSQDQTGASVTEAFF; cdr3_nt: TGTGCCGGCAGCCAAGATCAAACTGGGGCAAGTGTAACTGAAGCTTTCTTT
j_call: TRBJ1-5; d_call: TRBD1; v_call: TRBV11-2; cdr3_aa: CASSLDYRGQPQHF; cdr3_nt: TGTGCCAGCAGCTTAGATTACAGGGGTCAGCCCCAGCATTTT
j_call: TRBJ1-3; d_call: -; v_call: TRBV6-5; cdr3_aa: CASKSSGGGGNTIYF; cdr3_nt: TGTGCCAGCAAAAGTAGTGGTGGCGGTGGAAACACCATATATTTT
j_call: TRBJ2-2; d_call: TRBD2; v_call: TRBV6-6; cdr3_aa: CASRGLAGGNTGELFF; cdr3_nt: TGTGCCAGCAGAGGACTAGCGGGAGGTAACACCGGGGAGCTGTTTTTT
j_call: TRBJ2-7; d_call: -; v_call: TRBV6-6; cdr3_aa: CASSYGQATYEQYF; cdr3_nt: TGTGCCAGCAGTTACGGGCAGGCCACCTACGAGCAGTACTTC
j_call: TRBJ1-2; d_call: -; v_call: TRBV19; cdr3_aa: CASSPPAGGAYYGYTF; cdr3_nt: TGTGCCAGTAGTCCCCCAGCGGGAGGAGCCTACTATGGCTACACCTTC
j_call: TRBJ2-5; d_call: -; v_call: TRBV7-2; cdr3_aa: CASSRQTAQETQYF; cdr3_nt: TGTGCCAGCAGCCGCCAGACAGCTCAAGAGACCCAGTACTTC
j_call: TRBJ2-7; d_call: -; v_call: TRBV27; cdr3_aa: CASSLLITGPYEQYF; cdr3_nt: TGTGCCAGCAGTTTATTAATCACAGGACCCTACGAGCAGTACTTC
j_call: TRBJ2-7; d_call: TRBD1; v_call: TRBV30; cdr3_aa: CAWSVGTGRYEQYF; cdr3_nt: TGTGCCTGGAGTGTGGGGACAGGGCGGTACGAGCAGTACTTC
j_call: TRBJ2-5; d_call: TRBD2; v_call: TRBV5-1; cdr3_aa: CASSPAGGGETQYF; cdr3_nt: TGCGCCAGCTCCCCCGCGGGGGGAGGAGAGACCCAGTACTTC
j_call: TRBJ1-5; d_call: -; v_call: TRBV7-7; cdr3_aa: CASSLVVGAGNQPQHF; cdr3_nt: TGTGCTAGCAGCTTAGTGGTAGGGGCCGGCAATCAGCCCCAGCATTTT
j_call: TRBJ1-5; d_call: TRBD1; v_call: TRBV7-2; cdr3_aa: CASSLEGTGRNQPQHF; cdr3_nt: TGTGCCAGCAGCTTGGAAGGGACAGGGAGAAATCAGCCCCAGCATTTT
j_call: TRBJ1-1; d_call: -; v_call: TRBV27; cdr3_aa: CASTPRRGGGTEAFF; cdr3_nt: TGTGCCAGCACCCCACGGAGGGGGGGAGGGACTGAAGCTTTCTTT
j_call: TRBJ1-1; d_call: -; v_call: TRBV20-1; cdr3_aa: CSASRGVDAFF; cdr3_nt: TGCAGTGCTAGTCGGGGGGTGGATGCTTTCTTT
j_call: TRBJ2-1; d_call: -; v_call: TRBV9; cdr3_aa: CASSGTVDNEQFF; cdr3_nt: TGTGCCAGCTCCGGGACTGTTGATAATGAGCAGTTCTTC